Shown below are 15 T cell receptor beta chains from a single sample sequenced in a study of T cells in Graves' hyperthyroidism and ophthalmopathy. The source material, RNA transcripts, was used to amplify TCR beta CDR3 regions. The study used the HTBI primer set for a first-round RT-PCR of the TCR CDR3. A single record per CDR3 protein comes from TCRdb applying MiXCR to the multiplex PCR reads. The sample holds about 400,000 distinct CDR3 sequences, roughly 15% seen once. Sequencing was done on a sample of blood. Receptors were obtained from a woman in her sixties or seventies with Graves' ophthalmopathy.

This clonotype was counted ten times or more. This chain joins TRBV3-1 and TRBJ1-6; 8 positions agree with TRBD1. CDR3 length equals 19 residues. Germline-derived CDR1 and CDR2 are LGHDT and YNNKEL (reference sequence). V lost 2 bases, J lost 0 bases, and 9 bases stayed unmatched. CDR3 nucleotides: TGTGCCAGCAGCCAAAGGAGGACAGGGCCCAGCTCCTATAATTCACCCCTCCACTTT. Encoded protein: CASSQRRTGPSSYNSPLHF.

In this sample, this clonotype turned up a few times. This may be a read error: a much more frequent sequence differs by one nucleotide. This chain links TRBV7-8 with TRBJ2-7; TRBD1 might be the D (5 bases). CDR1 and CDR2 (germline): SGHVS, FQNEAQ. Trimming left V 5 bases short and J 8 bases short, with 16 bases between. The CDR3 covers 13 residues. CDR3 sequence (DNA): TGTGCCAGCAGCACCAAGGGGCGAGGCAAGCAGTACTTC. Its protein product is CASSTKGRGKQYF. Together with reference TRBV7-8 and TRBJ2-7, the CDR3 gives the full variable domain: GAGVSQSPRYKVAKRGQDVALRCDPISGHVSLFWYQQALGQGPEFLTYFQNEAQLDKSGLPSDRFFAERPEGSVSTLKIQRTQQEDSAVYLCASSTKGRGKQYFGPGTRLTVT.

Many counts were recorded for this clonotype. The genes are TRBV3-1 and TRBJ2-7; weak D call: TRBD1 (6 bases). Germline V CDR1 and CDR2: LGHDT, YNNKEL (reference sequence). CDR3 size: 14 residues. Deletions cut 4 bases from V and 3 bases from J, with 13 bases between. The CDR3 here is CASSPWTDRYEQYF. For the CDR3, the DNA is TGTGCCAGCAGCCCTTGGACAGATCGCTACGAGCAGTACTTC.

This chain connects TRBV10-3 to TRBJ2-7, with 7 bases identical to TRBD1. The germline V gene has CDR1 ENHRY and CDR2 SYGVKD. This CDR3 has 15 amino acids. Trimming cost V 2 bases and J 2 bases; bases outside gene matches: 6. The CDR3 DNA reads TGTGCCATCAGTGAGCTGGGGACAGCCACCTACGAGCAGTACTTC. This encodes CAISELGTATYEQYF.

V is TRBV7-2 and J is TRBJ2-3; no reliable D call. In germline, CDR1 is SGHTA, CDR2 FQGNSA. This CDR3 is built from 13 residues. The V and J ends lost 1 base and 4 bases respectively, with 6 bases between them. The CDR3 loop is CASSLVTADTQYF. The CDR3 bases are TGTGCCAGCAGCTTAGTCACTGCAGATACGCAGTATTTT.

This clonotype was recorded many times. The rearrangement joins TRBV3-1 to TRBJ2-1, with 8 bases identical to TRBD2. Germline lookup yields CDR1 LGHDT and CDR2 YNNKEL (reference sequence). V lost 1 base, J lost 8 bases, and 7 bases stayed unmatched. CDR3 length equals 15 residues. CDR3 nucleotide sequence: TGTGCCAGCAGCCAAGGAGTTAGCGGGACCCATGAGCAGTTCTTC. This translates into CASSQGVSGTHEQFF.

This clonotype is medium-sized. This chain connects TRBV2 to TRBJ1-5; D possibly corresponds to TRBD1 (6 bases). Trimming cost V 6 bases and J 7 bases, with 19 bases left between them. This CDR3 region has 15 residues. Per germline, CDR1 SNHLY and CDR2 FYNNEI. As DNA, the CDR3 is TGTGCCAGCAGAGAGCGTTCAGGGGCAGGACAGCCCCAGCATTTT. As protein: CASRERSGAGQPQHF.

This clonotype showed up just a few times. The junction and the germline gene differ at one end; a read error may be behind it. This chain links TRBV27 with TRBJ2-3; D remains unclear. The germline V gene encodes CDR1 MNHEY and CDR2 SMNVEV (reference sequence). The CDR3 is 13 residues long. For the CDR3, the DNA is TGTGCCAGCGGTTTCTCCGCGTGGGATACGCAGTATTTT. This encodes CASGFSAWDTQYF.

There are a few counts of this clonotype. A much larger clone lies a single base off, so this may be a read error. The rearrangement uses TRBV9 and TRBJ2-3; 9 bases align to TRBD2. Germline CDR1 reads SGDLS; CDR2 reads YYNGEE. CDR3 size: 14 residues. J gave up 4 bases and V 4 bases, and 4 bases lay outside the gene matches. This CDR3 reads CASSSSGMADTQYF. CDR3 DNA: TGTGCCAGCAGCTCTAGCGGGATGGCAGATACGCAGTATTTT.

The chain links TRBV6-4 to TRBJ2-2; tentatively, D is TRBD2 (6 bases). V lost 7 bases to trimming and J lost 2 bases, with 8 bases between them. The CDR3 loop spans 13 amino acids. The germline V gene has CDR1 MRHNA and CDR2 SNTAGT. The CDR3 DNA reads as TGTGCCAGCATGGACTACAACACCGGGGAGCTGTTTTTT. Translation: CASMDYNTGELFF.

This chain joins TRBV2 and TRBJ2-7; 7 nucleotides agree with TRBD2. Looked up from germline, CDR1 is SNHLY and CDR2 is FYNNEI. This CDR3 region has 16 residues. V shed 3 bases, J shed 4 bases, and the junction held 12 bases outside the gene matches. CDR3 region: CASSEQPGLAVYEQYF. Written as DNA, the CDR3 is TGTGCCAGCAGTGAGCAGCCTGGCCTAGCGGTTTACGAGCAGTACTTC. The entire variable domain, with the rest obtained from reference TRBV2 and TRBJ2-7, is as follows: EPEVTQTPSHQVTQMGQEVILRCVPISNHLYFYWYRQILGQKVEFLVSFYNNEISEKSEIFDDQFSVERPDGSNFTLKIRSTKLEDSAMYFCASSEQPGLAVYEQYFGPGTRLTVT.

This clonotype has at least ten counts. This chain connects TRBV11-1 to TRBJ2-1, with D uncertain. Germline V gives CDR1 SGHAT, CDR2 FQDESV (reference sequence). V lost 1 base and J 7 bases, leaving 11 bases between the germline ends. The CDR3 runs 14 residues. This CDR3 reads CASSLGLSGNEQFF. The CDR3 coding sequence is TGTGCCAGCAGCTTAGGACTTTCTGGGAATGAGCAGTTCTTC.

This clonotype has only a few counts. The chain joins TRBV5-6 to TRBJ1-3; unclear D gene. The V gene's germline CDR1 is SGHDT and CDR2 YYEEEE. V lost 2 bases and J lost 0, with 6 bases in between. The CDR3 is made up of 14 amino acids. Here the CDR3 reads CASSFASSGNTIYF. CDR3 DNA sequence: TGTGCCAGCAGCTTTGCGAGCTCTGGAAACACCATATATTTT.

V usage is TRBV2 and J usage is TRBJ1-6; 7 bases line up with TRBD1. This CDR3 has 16 residues. Germline lookup yields CDR1 SNHLY and CDR2 FYNNEI. Trimming removed 6 bases from V and 6 bases from J; junction bases left unmatched: 11. The DNA of the CDR3 is TGTGCCAGCAGCCCCACCCCGGGACAGATTAATTCACCCCTCCACTTT. It is translated as CASSPTPGQINSPLHF.

This clonotype appeared a few times. The chain carries TRBV4-2 and TRBJ2-1, with 13 bases that match TRBD2. Germline CDR1 and CDR2: LGHNA and YNFKEQ. CDR3 length: 18 amino acids. Trimming took 4 bases from V and 8 from J; bases not matched to a gene: 14. CDR3 sequence: CASSPLGTSGTGVYEQFF. In DNA form, the CDR3 reads TGTGCCAGCAGCCCGCTGGGGACTAGCGGGACCGGGGTGTATGAGCAGTTCTTC.